This TCR beta chain was captured in a study of CD8+ T cells in alopecia areata. Study findings and constraints: Between patients, shared TCR sequences were less clear than in mice. This was possibly due in part to HLA diversity in the patient population. Alphabeta T cells residing in normal skin are also sequenced in scalp samples. Treatment with tofacitinib significantly lowered scalp clonality and reduced expanded CD8+ clones among the top 100.

After isolation, RNA underwent reverse transcription to generate cDNA as the sequencing template. Some clones are missing from TCRdb's copy, which holds only in-frame ones; the method was immunoSEQ multiplex PCR. Of a few hundred thousand clones listed, 60% are singletons. Comment on this clone: Its matching antigen is unknown.

Treatment meaning: oral pan-JAK inhibitor, 5-10 mg twice daily. Individuals with alopecia areata gave both lesional scalp punch biopsies and peripheral blood for collection. Losses at the gene ends were 4 bases for V and 3 bases for J; bases not matched to a gene: 2. CDR3 size: 15 residues. Germline-derived CDR1 and CDR2 are LGHNA and YNFKEQ. The chain links TRBV4-2 to TRBJ2-1; 11 bases are a match to TRBD2. The material was CD4+ T cells sorted from blood, obtained between weeks 51 and 52, from a patient treated with tofacitinib. This TCR came from a human donor with alopecia areata. The chain's CDR3 is CASSLGLADYNEQFF. CDR3 DNA sequence: TGTGCCAGCAGCCTGGGACTAGCGGACTACAATGAGCAGTTCTTC.